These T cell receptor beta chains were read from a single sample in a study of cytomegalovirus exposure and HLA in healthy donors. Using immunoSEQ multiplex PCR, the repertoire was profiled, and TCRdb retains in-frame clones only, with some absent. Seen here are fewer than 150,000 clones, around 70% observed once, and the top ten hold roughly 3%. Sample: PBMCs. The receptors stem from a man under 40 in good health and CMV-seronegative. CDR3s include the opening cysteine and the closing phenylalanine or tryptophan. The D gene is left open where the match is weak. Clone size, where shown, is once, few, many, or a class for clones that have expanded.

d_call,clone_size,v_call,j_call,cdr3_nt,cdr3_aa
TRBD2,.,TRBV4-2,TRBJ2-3,TGTGCCAGCAGCCAAGATACTAGCGGGGCAGATACGCAGTATTTT,CASSQDTSGADTQYF
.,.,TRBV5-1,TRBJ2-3,TGCGCCAGCAGCCCTTCTGGCCAGAGCACAGATACGCAGTATTTT,CASSPSGQSTDTQYF
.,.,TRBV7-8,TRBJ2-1,TGTGCCAGCAGCGACCAGGTAAGGTCCTACAATGAGCAGCTCTTC,CASSDQVRSYNEQLF
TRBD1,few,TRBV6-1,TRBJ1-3,TGTGCCAGCAGTGAAGTGGGGACAGGGGAAGGAAACACCATATATTTT,CASSEVGTGEGNTIYF
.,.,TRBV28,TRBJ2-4,TGTGCCAGCAATCAAAAGTGGGGAGACCTAGCCAAAAACATTCAGTACTTC,CASNQKWGDLAKNIQYF
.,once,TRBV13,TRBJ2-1,TGTGCCAGCAGCTTAGCGACAGGGAGGTCCTACAATGAGCAGTTCTTC,CASSLATGRSYNEQFF
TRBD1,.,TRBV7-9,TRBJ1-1,TGTGCCAGCAGCCCCCGGGACAGGGGTTGGACTGAAGCTTTCTTT,CASSPRDRGWTEAFF
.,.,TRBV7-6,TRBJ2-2,TGTGCCAGCAGCTTACGGTTGGGGCGAAACATCACCGGGGAGCTGTTTTTT,CASSLRLGRNITGELFF
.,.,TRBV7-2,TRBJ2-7,TGTGCCAGTGGGGCACAAACCTACGAGCAGTACTTC,CASGAQTYEQYF
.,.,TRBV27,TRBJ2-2,TGTGCCACCGAGACTAGCACCGGGGAGCTGTTTTTT,CATETSTGELFF
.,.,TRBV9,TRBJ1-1,TGTGCCAGCTCCCACAGCACAAACACTGAAGCTTTCTTT,CASSHSTNTEAFF
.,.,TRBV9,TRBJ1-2,TGTGCCAGCAGCGTAGCCTTGACGGGGGTTAACTATGGCTACACCTTC,CASSVALTGVNYGYTF
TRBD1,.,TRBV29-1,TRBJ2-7,TGCAGCGCCCGACAGGGGATTTACGAGCAGTACTTC,CSARQGIYEQYF
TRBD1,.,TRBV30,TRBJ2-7,TGTGCCTGGGGCCGGGACAGCCACTCCTACGAGCAGTACTTC,CAWGRDSHSYEQYF
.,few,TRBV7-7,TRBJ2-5,TGTGCTAGCAGCCAATCGCAGGGATTGCAAGAGACCCAGTACTTC,CASSQSQGLQETQYF
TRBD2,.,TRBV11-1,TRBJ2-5,TGTGCCAGCAGTTCAATCGGGGGGAGGGAGACCCAGTACTTC,CASSSIGGRETQYF
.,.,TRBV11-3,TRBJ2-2,TGTGCCAGCAGCCTGGACTCCGGGGAGCTGTTTTTT,CASSLDSGELFF
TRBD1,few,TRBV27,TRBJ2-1,TGTGCCAGCAGTTTCGAACAGGGGACCTACAATGAGCAGTTCTTC,CASSFEQGTYNEQFF
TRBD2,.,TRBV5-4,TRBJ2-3,TGTGCCAGCAGCCCTGGACTAGCAACAGATACGCAGTATTTT,CASSPGLATDTQYF
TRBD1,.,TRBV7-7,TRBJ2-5,TGTGCTAGCAGCAGGGACAGGACCTCCTATGGGGCCCAGTACTTC,CASSRDRTSYGAQYF
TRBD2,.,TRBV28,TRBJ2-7,TGTGCCAGCAGTCCACACTTTAGCGGGGGGGCTTACGAGCAGTACTTC,CASSPHFSGGAYEQYF
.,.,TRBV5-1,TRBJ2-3,TGCGCCAGCAGCTTCCGGGATACAGATACGCAGTATTTT,CASSFRDTDTQYF
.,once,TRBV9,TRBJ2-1,TGTGCCAGCAGCGTAGCCGGGAATGAGCAGTTCTTC,CASSVAGNEQFF
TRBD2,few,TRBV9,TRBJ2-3,TGTGCCAGCAGCGAGGGACTAGCGGATACGCAGTATTTT,CASSEGLADTQYF
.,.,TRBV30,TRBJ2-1,TGTGCCTGGAGTCCCACGGGACTCGTGCAGTTCTTC,CAWSPTGLVQFF
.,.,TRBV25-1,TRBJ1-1,TGTGCCAGCAGTGGGCAGGGGAAAGCTTTCTTT,CASSGQGKAFF
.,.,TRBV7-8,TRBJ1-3,TGTGCCAGCAGCTTATTGCACAACCCGGCAGGTGGAAACACCATATATTTT,CASSLLHNPAGGNTIYF
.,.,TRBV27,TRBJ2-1,TGTGCCAGCAGTGATCCGGGACAAAAGTACAATGAGCAGTTCTTC,CASSDPGQKYNEQFF
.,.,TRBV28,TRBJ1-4,TGTGCCAGCAGATACGGGTCGATTGAAAAACTGTTTTTT,CASRYGSIEKLFF
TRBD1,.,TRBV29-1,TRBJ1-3,TGCAGCGTTCGAGGGACAGGGAACGGAAACACCATATATTTT,CSVRGTGNGNTIYF
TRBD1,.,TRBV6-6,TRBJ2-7,TGTGCCAGCAGTTACTCGGGGACAGGGGGCAACTACGAGCAGTACTTC,CASSYSGTGGNYEQYF
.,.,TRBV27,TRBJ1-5,TGTGCCAGCAGTCCAGGGGAGCGCAATCAGCCCCAGCATTTT,CASSPGERNQPQHF
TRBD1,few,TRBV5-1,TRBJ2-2,TGCGCCAGCAGCTTGGATGGACAGGTCTACACCGGGGAGCTGTTTTTT,CASSLDGQVYTGELFF
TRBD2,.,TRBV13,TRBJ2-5,TGTGCCAGCAGCAAGGAAGTTGGGCTAGCGGGGCAAGAGACCCAGTACTTC,CASSKEVGLAGQETQYF
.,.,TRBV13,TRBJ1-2,TGTGCCAGCAGCTTAGGTCAGATCTATGGCTACACCTTC,CASSLGQIYGYTF
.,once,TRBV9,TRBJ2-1,TGTGCCAGCAGTTACACCGATGAGCAGTTCTTC,CASSYTDEQFF